Presented here are 29 T cell receptor beta chains from one specimen sequenced in a study of response to subunit inactivated influenza vaccine. TCRdb re-called the RT-PCR reads with MiXCR, one entry per CDR3 protein. The sample yields about 700,000 distinct CDR3 sequences, 14% seen once. This sample comprised PBMCs from blood, obtained roughly 2 weeks before vaccination. Receptors originate from a man aged 45-65 years who received an inactivated influenza vaccine.

There are a few counts of this clonotype. The CDR3 DNA follows: TGTGCCAGCAGCTTCTTCTTTGGGGTAAACTACAATGAGCAGTTCTTC. It specifies CASSFFFGVNYNEQFF. V usage is TRBV5-5 and J usage is TRBJ2-1; D not resolved. In germline, CDR1 is SGHKS, CDR2 YYEKEE (reference sequence). The CDR3 has 16 residues. The germline V and J ends were trimmed by 2 bases and 3 bases, with 15 bases remaining between them.

This clonotype was seen at least ten times. J is TRBJ2-1 and V is TRBV5-1; the D is unclear. Trimming left V 5 bases short and J 4 bases short, with 10 bases between. The CDR3 loop spans 13 amino acids. Germline V gives CDR1 SGHRS, CDR2 YFSETQ. The CDR3 spells CASRDVQYNEQFF. In DNA form, the CDR3 reads TGCGCCAGCAGAGATGTCCAGTACAATGAGCAGTTCTTC.

The chain employs TRBV7-2 and TRBJ1-6; a possible D gene is TRBD1 (5 bases). V was shortened by 5 bases and J by 5 bases, with 13 bases between the two germline ends. This CDR3 region has 15 residues. The germline gives CDR1 SGHTA, CDR2 FQGNSA. The DNA for the CDR3 is TGTGCCAGCAGCGGAACTCAGGGAAATAATTCACCCCTCCACTTT. Its translation is CASSGTQGNNSPLHF.

CDR3 bases: TGTGCCAGCAGTTTTAGGGAGAAACGGTCAGGCACTGAAGCTTTCTTT. This codes for CASSFREKRSGTEAFF. The genes are TRBV12-3 or TRBV12-4 and TRBJ1-1, with D unclear. CDR3 length: 16 amino acids. The ends were cut back, 3 bases at V and 4 bases at J, with 18 bases in the middle.

This clonotype was observed a handful of times. The rearrangement uses TRBV5-5 and TRBJ2-2; the D is unclear. CDR1 and CDR2 from the germline V gene are SGHKS and YYEKEE (reference sequence). The germline V and J ends were trimmed by 4 bases and 3 bases, with 13 bases remaining between them. CDR3 size: 15 residues. This chain's CDR3 is CASSVWTAHTGELFF. The DNA for the CDR3 is TGTGCCAGCAGCGTTTGGACCGCCCACACCGGGGAGCTGTTTTTT.

The chain carries TRBV13 and TRBJ2-1, with 9 bases matching TRBD1. CDR3 length: 15 residues. Per the germline V gene, CDR1 is PRHDT and CDR2 is FYEKMQ (reference sequence). Trimming removed 7 bases from V and 5 bases from J; junction bases left unmatched: 9. The CDR3 DNA follows: TGTGCCAGCAAGTACCGGGACAGGGATGACAATGAGCAGTTCTTC. Translated, it gives CASKYRDRDDNEQFF.

The table lists this clonotype with a few counts. The chain employs TRBV5-1 and TRBJ2-7, with 9 bases lining up with TRBD1. V shed 7 bases, J shed 2 bases, and the junction held 7 bases outside the gene matches. There are 14 residues in the CDR3. Germline assignment: CDR1 SGHRS and CDR2 YFSETQ. CDR3 nucleotide sequence: TGCGCCAGCGAATCCGGGACAGGGACCTACGAGCAGTACTTC. It codes for CASESGTGTYEQYF.

This clonotype was observed a few times. The chain has TRBV11-2 and TRBJ2-7; D tentatively fits TRBD1 or TRBD2 (5 bases each). The germline V gene has CDR1 SGHAT and CDR2 FQNNGV. Trimming cost V 6 bases and J 1 base, with 16 bases left between them. The CDR3 runs to 15 residues. The CDR3 nucleotides are TGTGCCAGCAGGGCACCGGGACGGATATCCTACGAGCAGTACTTC. This sequence encodes CASRAPGRISYEQYF.

This clonotype was observed at least ten times. The genes are TRBV7-3 and TRBJ1-1; D unclear. CDR3 length: 15 residues. Trimming shortened V by 5 bases and J by 0 bases, and 13 bases separated the two germline ends. Per germline, CDR1 SGHTA and CDR2 FQGTGA. In nucleotides, the CDR3 is TGTGCCAGCAGCCTAAACGGCCCTATGAACACTGAAGCTTTCTTT. Residues: CASSLNGPMNTEAFF.

In its sample, this clonotype was seen a few times. The genes are TRBV15 and TRBJ2-1, with TRBD2 as a possible D gene (6 bases). This CDR3 has 15 amino acids. CDR1 is LNHNV and CDR2 is YYDKDF in the germline V gene (reference sequence). The germline V and J ends were trimmed by 0 bases and 5 bases, with 11 bases remaining between them. The CDR3 coding sequence is TGTGCCACCAGCAGAGAACTAGCAGACCACAATGAGCAGTTCTTC. Residues: CATSRELADHNEQFF.

V gene TRBV10-3 combines with J gene TRBJ2-1, with 9 bases lining up with TRBD2. The ends lost 4 bases at V and 6 bases at J; junction bases unmatched: 7. Germline V gives CDR1 ENHRY, CDR2 SYGVKD. The CDR3 length is 15 residues. The CDR3 protein is CAISAELAGLNEQFF. The CDR3 DNA follows: TGTGCCATCAGTGCGGAACTAGCGGGCCTCAATGAGCAGTTCTTC.

In its sample, this clonotype was seen many times. The chain employs TRBV7-2 and TRBJ1-1; D gene unclear. V was pared by 1 base and J by 1 base, with 4 bases between. This CDR3 region has 13 residues. Germline CDR1 and CDR2: SGHTA and FQGNSA. CDR3 bases: TGTGCCAGCAGCTTAGTACAGAACACTGAAGCTTTCTTT. Amino acids: CASSLVQNTEAFF.

The sample holds a few counts of this clonotype. The chain has TRBV12-3 or TRBV12-4 and TRBJ2-6, with 7 bases matching TRBD1. The CDR3 is 16 amino acids. The ends lost 6 bases at V and 4 bases at J; junction bases unmatched: 9. The chain's CDR3 is CASSTTGFQGANVLTF. CDR3 nucleotide sequence: TGTGCCAGCAGCACGACAGGGTTCCAGGGGGCCAACGTCCTGACTTTC.

This clonotype was seen only a few times. The rearrangement joins TRBV4-3 to TRBJ2-7; 12 bases align to TRBD1. V lost 3 bases and J lost 6; bases outside the gene matches: 3. This CDR3 is 14 amino acids long. Germline CDR1 reads LGHNA; CDR2 reads YSLEER. CDR3 protein: CASSHGTGGVEQYF. The CDR3 DNA is TGCGCCAGCAGCCATGGGACAGGGGGCGTCGAGCAGTACTTC.

The V gene is TRBV11-2, the J gene TRBJ2-1; 12 nucleotides agree with TRBD2. The germline V gene has CDR1 SGHAT and CDR2 FQNNGV. The CDR3 is made up of 18 amino acids. Trimming took 5 bases from V and 0 from J; bases not matched to a gene: 8. CDR3 residues: CASSHGTSGLSSYNEQFF. CDR3 DNA sequence: TGTGCCAGCAGCCACGGGACTAGCGGGCTGAGCTCCTACAATGAGCAGTTCTTC.

Only a few counts were recorded for this clonotype. The chain combines TRBV5-1 with TRBJ2-3; a possible D gene is TRBD2 (5 bases). V was trimmed by 4 bases and J by 5 bases, leaving 17 bases between them. The CDR3 runs 15 residues. CDR1 is SGHRS and CDR2 is YFSETQ in the germline V gene. CDR3 in amino acids: CASSRSGTTGDTQYF. CDR3 nucleotide sequence: TGCGCCAGCAGCAGGAGCGGCACGACGGGAGATACGCAGTATTTT.

This clonotype was detected many times. This chain uses TRBV7-3 with TRBJ2-5; D gene unclear. Per germline, CDR1 SGHTA and CDR2 FQGTGA. The V end was cut by 1 base, the J end by 5 bases, with 8 bases between. The CDR3 has 13 residues. The CDR3 sequence: CASSLNTVETQYF. In DNA form, the CDR3 reads TGTGCCAGCAGCTTAAATACCGTGGAGACCCAGTACTTC.

This clonotype has a handful of counts. The chain combines TRBV28 with TRBJ1-2, with D possibly being TRBD1 (5 bases). CDR1 is MDHEN, CDR2 SYDVKM, per germline. The CDR3 runs 15 residues. V was trimmed by 3 bases and J by 7 bases, leaving 18 bases between them. The CDR3 protein is CASSFESRGGSGYTF. In DNA, the CDR3 is TGTGCCAGCAGTTTCGAGAGCCGCGGGGGAAGTGGCTACACCTTC.

This clonotype has only a few counts. CDR3: CAISDRGRTDTQYF. CDR3 nucleotide sequence: TGTGCCATCAGTGATAGGGGACGCACAGATACGCAGTATTTT. This chain links TRBV10-3 with TRBJ2-3; either TRBD1 or TRBD2 may fit D (5 bases each). The germline CDR1 and CDR2 sequences are ENHRY and SYGVKD. V was trimmed by 3 bases and J by 1 base, leaving 8 bases between them. The CDR3 extends over 14 amino acids.

The table lists this clonotype with a few counts. J is TRBJ1-6 and V is TRBV3-1; D unclear. Trimming removed 4 bases from V and 3 bases from J, with 10 bases in between. CDR1 is LGHDT and CDR2 is YNNKEL in the germline V gene (reference sequence). This CDR3 is built from 15 residues. The CDR3, as DNA: TGTGCCAGCAGCCTAAGCGAAGTCTATAATTCACCCCTCCACTTT. This encodes CASSLSEVYNSPLHF.

CDR3 in amino acids: CASSLAGRGTEQYF. CDR3 DNA: TGTGCCAGCAGTTTAGCAGGTCGGGGGACCGAGCAGTACTTC. The chain joins TRBV12-3 or TRBV12-4 to TRBJ2-7; a possible D gene is TRBD2 (6 bases). The CDR3 covers 14 residues. V was clipped by 0 bases and J by 6 bases, with 12 bases between them.

This clonotype was counted a few times. The V call is TRBV4-2, the J call TRBJ2-3; 9 bases align to TRBD2. The CDR3 spans 16 residues. V dropped 0 bases and J dropped 1; count of bases not matched to a gene: 2. CDR1 is LGHNA and CDR2 is YNFKEQ in the germline V gene. CDR3 coding DNA: TGTGCCAGCAGCCAAGACCAGCGGGGGGGCACAGATACGCAGTATTTT. Its protein product is CASSQDQRGGTDTQYF.

This clonotype showed up just a few times. The rearrangement links TRBV9 to TRBJ2-2; 7 bases fit TRBD2. The germline CDR1 and CDR2 sequences are SGDLS and YYNGEE. J was trimmed by 6 bases and V by 6 bases; bases with no gene match: 11. The CDR3 loop spans 15 amino acids. Here the CDR3 reads CASNLDPGGAGELFF. Written as DNA, the CDR3 is TGTGCCAGCAACCTCGACCCGGGGGGAGCCGGGGAGCTGTTTTTT.

This clonotype was picked up a small number of times. The CDR3 reads CASSSPAGRSYLAKNIQYF. CDR3 nucleotides: TGTGCCAGTAGCTCCCCTGCCGGCCGCTCCTACCTAGCCAAAAACATTCAGTACTTC. The rearrangement uses TRBV19 and TRBJ2-4; D gene unclear. Looked up from germline, CDR1 is LNHDA and CDR2 is SQIVND (reference sequence). Trimming took 6 bases from V and 0 from J, leaving 24 bases between them. The CDR3 has 19 residues.

This clonotype was seen a few times. The chain joins TRBV29-1 to TRBJ2-1, with D maybe TRBD2 (5 bases). The germline V gene encodes CDR1 SQVTM and CDR2 ANQGSEA. The CDR3 consists of 15 residues. Trimming stripped 1 base from V and 9 bases from J, with 19 bases between. CDR3 loop: CSVEGAVVSAGEQFF. In nucleotides, the CDR3 is TGCAGCGTTGAAGGAGCGGTCGTGTCCGCCGGTGAGCAGTTCTTC.

The chain recombines TRBV12-3 or TRBV12-4 with TRBJ2-1; 8 nucleotides align to TRBD1. V lost 5 bases to trimming and J lost 3 bases; unmatched junction nucleotides: 6. The CDR3 length is 15 residues. CDR3 in amino acids: CASSPGQGIYNEQFF. As DNA, the CDR3 is TGTGCCAGCAGTCCAGGACAGGGCATCTACAATGAGCAGTTCTTC.

The gene calls are TRBV7-3 and TRBJ2-2; no definite D call. The germline V gene has CDR1 SGHTA and CDR2 FQGTGA. The CDR3 runs 15 residues. Trimming shortened V by 4 bases and J by 0 bases, and 9 bases separated the two germline ends. The CDR3 coding sequence is TGTGCCAGCAGCTCAATTGGGGCGAACACCGGGGAGCTGTTTTTT. This translates into CASSSIGANTGELFF.

The sample holds a few counts of this clonotype. V usage is TRBV20-1 and J usage is TRBJ2-1; possible D gene TRBD2, 5 bases. Germline V gives CDR1 DFQATT, CDR2 SNEGSKA (reference sequence). The CDR3 is 12 amino acids. Trimming pared 3 bases from V and 6 bases from J, leaving 9 bases between. The CDR3 reads CSASGMANEQFF. The CDR3 DNA reads TGCAGTGCTAGCGGGATGGCCAATGAGCAGTTCTTC.

This clonotype turned up a few times. The chain links TRBV7-2 to TRBJ2-1, with D possibly matching TRBD1 (6 bases). Germline lookup yields CDR1 SGHTA and CDR2 FQGNSA. This CDR3 contains 14 residues. V was shortened by 4 bases and J by 3 bases, with 10 bases between the two germline ends. The CDR3: CASSSRDNYNEQFF. The CDR3 bases are TGTGCCAGCAGCTCCCGGGACAACTACAATGAGCAGTTCTTC.